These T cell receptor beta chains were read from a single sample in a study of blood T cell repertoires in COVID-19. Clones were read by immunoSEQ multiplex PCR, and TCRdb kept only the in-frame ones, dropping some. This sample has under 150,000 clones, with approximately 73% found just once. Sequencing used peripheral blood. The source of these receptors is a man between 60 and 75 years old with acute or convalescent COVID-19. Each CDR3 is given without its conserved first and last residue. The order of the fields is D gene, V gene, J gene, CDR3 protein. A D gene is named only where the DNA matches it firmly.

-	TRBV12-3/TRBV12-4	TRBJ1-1	ASSFGGGEAF
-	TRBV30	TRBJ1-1	TWTQGVTEAF
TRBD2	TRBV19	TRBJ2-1	ATLAGTYNEQF
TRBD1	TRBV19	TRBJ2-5	ASRGQGETQY
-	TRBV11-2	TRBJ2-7	ASSDFYEQY
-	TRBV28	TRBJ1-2	ASSLQGYGYT
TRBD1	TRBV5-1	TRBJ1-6	ASSSGTASSYNSPLH
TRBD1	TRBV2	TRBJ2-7	ASTPLPGGSEQY
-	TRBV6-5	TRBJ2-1	ASSYVRAVYNEQF
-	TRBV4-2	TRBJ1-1	ASSHAALGGNTEAF
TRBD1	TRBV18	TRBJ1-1	ASSPAGTGPNGEAF
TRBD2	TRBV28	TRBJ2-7	ASTLEGTSGSYEQY
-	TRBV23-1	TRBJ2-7	ASSPRDILPDIEQY
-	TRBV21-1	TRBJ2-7	ASSKVRDSSYEQY
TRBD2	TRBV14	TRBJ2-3	ASSQDILAGGHDTQY
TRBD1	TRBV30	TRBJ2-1	AWSRTGQAHEQF
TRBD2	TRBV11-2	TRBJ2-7	ASSLGGLADGGAYEQY
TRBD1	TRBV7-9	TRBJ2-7	ASSFPGGDEQY
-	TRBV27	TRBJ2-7	ASSPPGNEQY
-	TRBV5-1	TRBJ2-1	ASSPWRGGNFVGEQF
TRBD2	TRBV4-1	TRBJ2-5	ASSRAGTSGREWY
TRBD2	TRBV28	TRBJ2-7	ASRYIAGGPYEQY
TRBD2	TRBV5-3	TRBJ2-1	ARSLAGEKREGLTNEQF
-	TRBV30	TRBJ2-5	AWSVDRAGTETQY
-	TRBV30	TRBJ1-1	AWSRQGGTEAF
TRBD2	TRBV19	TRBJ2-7	ASSNRGSSYEQY
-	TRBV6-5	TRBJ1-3	ASNTGTGNTIY
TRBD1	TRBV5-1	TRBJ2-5	ASSLTGANQETQY
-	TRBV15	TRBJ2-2	ATRSTNTGELF
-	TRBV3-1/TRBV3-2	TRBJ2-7	ASSQMAGPYEQY
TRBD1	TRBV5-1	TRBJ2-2	ASSPDRVNTGELF
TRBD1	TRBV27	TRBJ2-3	ASSARPRGRADTQY
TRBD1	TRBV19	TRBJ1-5	ASSIRWDRVEQPQH
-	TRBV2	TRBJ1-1	ASSYRPGNTEAF
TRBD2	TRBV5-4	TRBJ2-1	ASSLVLAGNNEQF
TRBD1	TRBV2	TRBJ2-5	ASSEVPGQGVNGETQY
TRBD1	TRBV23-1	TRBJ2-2	ASSQAGGVSNTGELF
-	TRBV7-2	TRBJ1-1	ASSLATGSLKLS
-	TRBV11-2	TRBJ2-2	ASSSFVDPGELF
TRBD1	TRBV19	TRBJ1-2	ASTYGRGSQRGYT
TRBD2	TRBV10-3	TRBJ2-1	AISETEGREGLF
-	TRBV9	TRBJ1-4	ASSPRGGALEKLF
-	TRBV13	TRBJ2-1	ASSSRVYNEQF
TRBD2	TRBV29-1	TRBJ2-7	SASLDPTASGRYEQY
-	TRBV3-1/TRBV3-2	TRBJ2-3	ASSQDPHGTDTQY
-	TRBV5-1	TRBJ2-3	ASSLFSGFSTDTQY
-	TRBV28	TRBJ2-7	ASSSTYEQY
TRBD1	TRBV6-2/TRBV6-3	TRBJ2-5	ASSYSAGQGGETQY
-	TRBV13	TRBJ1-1	ASSSTEMNTEAF
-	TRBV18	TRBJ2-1	ASSPTGNEQF